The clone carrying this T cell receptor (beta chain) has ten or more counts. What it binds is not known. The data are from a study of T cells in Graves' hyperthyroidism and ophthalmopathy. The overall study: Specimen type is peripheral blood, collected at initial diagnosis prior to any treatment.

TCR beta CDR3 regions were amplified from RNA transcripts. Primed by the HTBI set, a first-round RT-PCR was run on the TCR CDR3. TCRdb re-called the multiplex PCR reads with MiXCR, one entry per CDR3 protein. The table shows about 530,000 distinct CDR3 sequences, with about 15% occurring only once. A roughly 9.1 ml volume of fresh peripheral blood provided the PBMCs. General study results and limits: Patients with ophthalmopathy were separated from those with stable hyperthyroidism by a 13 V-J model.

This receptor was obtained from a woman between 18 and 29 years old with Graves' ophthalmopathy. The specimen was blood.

The CDR3 DNA is TGTGCCAGCAGCCCGGGGGTGTACGGGAACTATGGCTACACCTTC. Translated: CASSPGVYGNYGYTF. The chain links TRBV5-5 to TRBJ1-2; possibly TRBD1 for D (5 bases). Germline loops: CDR1 SGHKS, CDR2 YYEKEE (reference sequence). V was shortened by 4 bases and J by 2 bases, with 15 bases between the two germline ends. The CDR3 covers 15 residues.